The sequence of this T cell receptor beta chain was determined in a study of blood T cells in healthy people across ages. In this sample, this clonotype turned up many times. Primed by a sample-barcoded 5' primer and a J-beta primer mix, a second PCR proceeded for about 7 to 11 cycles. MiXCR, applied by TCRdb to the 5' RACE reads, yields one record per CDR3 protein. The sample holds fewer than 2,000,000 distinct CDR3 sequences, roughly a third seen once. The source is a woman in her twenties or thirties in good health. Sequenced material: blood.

CDR3 region: CSASSGHPTDTQYF. The CDR3 DNA follows: TGCAGTGCTAGCTCGGGGCATCCCACAGATACGCAGTATTTT. This chain joins TRBV20-1 and TRBJ2-3; D is tentatively TRBD1 or TRBD2 (5 bases each). CDR1 and CDR2 from the germline V gene are DFQATT and SNEGSKA (reference sequence). V dropped 3 bases and J dropped 2 bases, with 12 bases sitting between them. This CDR3 region has 14 residues.